The next 30 T cell receptor beta chains were all read from a single sample in a study of shared clonotypes between healthy human individuals. Assay used: immunoSEQ multiplex PCR; TCRdb lists only in-frame clones, some missing. The data hold around 510,000 clones, with 95% to 97% observed a single time. Input material: naive CD4+ T cells sorted from blood. Subset specified: CD45RA+ positively selected. The receptors shown here come from a woman in her 30s in good health.

V is TRBV2 and J is TRBJ2-3; D perhaps matches TRBD2 (6 bases). From germline, CDR1 is SNHLY and CDR2 FYNNEI. V was shortened by 7 bases and J by 0 bases, with 8 bases between the two germline ends. The length of the CDR3 is 13 residues. CDR3 DNA sequence: TGTGCCAGCAAGGAGGGAAGCACAGATACGCAGTATTTT. Its translation is CASKEGSTDTQYF. The full variable domain, its missing parts supplied by reference TRBV2 and TRBJ2-3, is EPEVTQTPSHQVTQMGQEVILRCVPISNHLYFYWYRQILGQKVEFLVSFYNNEISEKSEIFDDQFSVERPDGSNFTLKIRSTKLEDSAMYFCASKEGSTDTQYFGPGTRLTVL.

The chain combines TRBV5-1 with TRBJ2-7, with TRBD1 matching 8 bases. Losses at the gene ends were 4 bases for V and 3 bases for J; bases not matched to a gene: 3. This CDR3 has 13 residues. From germline, CDR1 is SGHRS and CDR2 YFSETQ. The CDR3: CASSTDRVYEQYF. In nucleotides, the CDR3 is TGCGCCAGCAGCACGGACAGGGTCTACGAGCAGTACTTC.

The CDR3 is CASSTPTKRNEQFF. DNA of the CDR3: TGTGCCAGTAGTACCCCGACTAAGCGGAATGAGCAGTTCTTC. The V call is TRBV19, the J call TRBJ2-1; D is possibly TRBD2 (5 bases). The CDR3 contains 14 residues. Germline V gene lookup returns CDR1 LNHDA and CDR2 SQIVND (reference sequence). The V end lost 4 bases, the J end lost 7 bases, and 14 bases lay between the germline ends.

The chain has TRBV5-1 and TRBJ1-5; weak D call: TRBD1 (5 bases). V lost 4 bases and J lost 7, with 12 bases in between. The CDR3 is 13 residues long. Germline V CDR1 and CDR2: SGHRS, YFSETQ. CDR3 protein: CASSPREGQPQHF. CDR3 in DNA: TGCGCCAGCAGCCCCAGGGAAGGCCAGCCCCAGCATTTT. Full variable domain (rest looked up from reference TRBV5-1 and TRBJ1-5): KAGVTQTPRYLIKTRGQQVTLSCSPISGHRSVSWYQQTPGQGLQFLFEYFSETQRNKGNFPGRFSGRQFSNSRSEMNVSTLELGDSALYLCASSPREGQPQHFGDGTRLSIL.

A single count supports this clone. The chain has TRBV11-2 and TRBJ1-2; D gene uncertain. V lost 3 bases to trimming and J lost 2 bases, with 10 bases between them. Germline loops: CDR1 SGHAT, CDR2 FQNNGV. The CDR3 extends over 14 amino acids. The CDR3, as DNA: TGTGCCAGCAGCTTGGGAAACCTAAACTATGGCTACACCTTC. Translating gives CASSLGNLNYGYTF.

This sequence joins TRBV11-2 and TRBJ2-5; D is perhaps TRBD1 or TRBD2 (5 bases each). The end of the DNA fits TRBJ2-7 better, so the J call may be wrong. This CDR3 spans 15 amino acids. Germline lookup yields CDR1 SGHAT and CDR2 FQNNGV. This CDR3 is CASSLAGTYAYEQYF. The CDR3 bases are TGTGCCAGCAGCTTAGCCGGGACCTACGCCTACGAGCAGTACTTC.

V gene TRBV25-1 combines with J gene TRBJ1-2, with D hard to call. The germline gives CDR1 MGHDK, CDR2 SYGVNS. The CDR3 sequence is 14 residues long. The ends were cut back, 3 bases at V and 3 bases at J, with 11 bases in the middle. CDR3 loop: CASSDSGIYYGYTF. The CDR3 nucleotides read TGTGCCAGCAGTGACTCAGGAATTTACTATGGCTACACCTTC.

The chain is built from TRBV11-2 and TRBJ2-7; D is unclear. Germline CDR1 and CDR2: SGHAT and FQNNGV. CDR3 length: 15 residues. V lost 0 bases and J lost 4, with 13 bases in between. CDR3 bases: TGTGCCAGCAGCTTAGAGATTAACGAAATATACGAGCAGTACTTC. As protein: CASSLEINEIYEQYF.

V and J are TRBV7-9 and TRBJ2-3, with 8 bases fitting TRBD2. This CDR3 region has 17 residues. Germline CDR1 SEHNR, CDR2 FQNEAQ (reference sequence). Trimming removed 2 bases from V and 1 base from J; junction bases left unmatched: 8. The CDR3 here is CASSLPPGTRGTDTQYF. In DNA form, the CDR3 reads TGTGCCAGCAGCTTACCCCCCGGGACTAGGGGCACAGATACGCAGTATTTT.

The J gene is TRBJ2-1, the V gene TRBV4-1, with TRBD2 matching 14 bases. Germline lookup yields CDR1 MGHRA and CDR2 YSYEKL. CDR3 size: 18 residues. With 4 bases clipped from V and 1 base from J, the junction kept 6 bases outside the gene matches. The CDR3 sequence: CASSRGTSGSTSYNEQFF. The CDR3 DNA is TGCGCCAGCAGCCGCGGGACTAGCGGGAGTACTTCCTACAATGAGCAGTTCTTC.

The rearrangement joins TRBV28 to TRBJ2-5; TRBD2 aligns across 9 bases. The DNA end lines up better with TRBJ2-7; the J call may be wrong. The germline gives CDR1 MDHEN, CDR2 SYDVKM. The length of the CDR3 is 17 residues. CDR3 bases: TGTGCCAGCACCCCAGCCGGGAGCGGGAGGCCCTCCTACGAGCAGTACTTC. Translation gives CASTPAGSGRPSYEQYF.

The chain carries TRBV19 and TRBJ2-1, with 9 bases that match TRBD1. The CDR3 is 14 amino acids. Germline loops: CDR1 LNHDA, CDR2 SQIVND (reference sequence). J was trimmed by 2 bases and V by 9 bases; bases with no gene match: 5. This CDR3 reads CASTDRGPYNEQFF. CDR3 DNA: TGTGCCAGCACGGACAGGGGCCCCTACAATGAGCAGTTCTTC. The full variable domain, rest sourced from reference TRBV19 and TRBJ2-1, is DGGITQSPKYLFRKEGQNVTLSCEQNLNHDAMYWYRQDPGQGLRLIYYSQIVNDFQKGDIAEGYSVSREKKESFPLTVTSAQKNPTAFYLCASTDRGPYNEQFFGPGTRLTVL.

J is TRBJ1-2 and V is TRBV5-1, with D perhaps TRBD1 (6 bases). V was cut by 7 bases and J by 4 bases, with 11 bases left in between. Germline V gene data show CDR1 as SGHRS and CDR2 as YFSETQ. CDR3 size: 12 residues. CDR3 region: CASGGGSYGYTF. For the CDR3, the DNA is TGCGCCAGCGGGGGCGGGAGCTATGGCTACACCTTC. The entire variable domain, with the rest obtained from reference TRBV5-1 and TRBJ1-2, is as follows: KAGVTQTPRYLIKTRGQQVTLSCSPISGHRSVSWYQQTPGQGLQFLFEYFSETQRNKGNFPGRFSGRQFSNSRSEMNVSTLELGDSALYLCASGGGSYGYTFGSGTRLTVV.

The rearrangement links TRBV6-5 to TRBJ2-5; D perhaps matches TRBD1 (6 bases). V shed 6 bases and J shed 2 bases, with 13 bases lying between them. The CDR3 runs to 14 residues. Germline CDR1 reads MNHEY; CDR2 reads SVGAGI. CDR3 DNA sequence: TGTGCCAGCAGGCCTCGCGGACAGCAAGAGACCCAGTACTTC. This gives the protein CASRPRGQQETQYF.

The chain carries TRBV14 and TRBJ2-5, with TRBD2 matching 11 bases. Germline V lookup: CDR1 SGHDN, CDR2 FVKESK. This CDR3 contains 17 residues. The V segment lost 4 bases and the J segment 7 bases; nucleotides outside the gene matches: 14. The CDR3 sequence is CASSPLLAGAPFGTQYF. In nucleotides, the CDR3 is TGTGCCAGCAGCCCCCTACTAGCGGGGGCTCCCTTCGGGACCCAGTACTTC.

The genes are TRBV14 and TRBJ2-2; 7 positions agree with TRBD2. There are 14 residues in the CDR3. J was trimmed by 2 bases and V by 5 bases; bases with no gene match: 2. Germline V gene lookup returns CDR1 SGHDN and CDR2 FVKESK. The CDR3 coding sequence is TGTGCCAGCAGCTGGGACTATAACACCGGGGAGCTGTTTTTT. Translating it yields CASSWDYNTGELFF.

The V call is TRBV30, the J call TRBJ1-1; D possibly corresponds to TRBD1 (6 bases). This CDR3 has 14 residues. Germline V gene sequence: CDR1 GTSNPN, CDR2 SVGIG (reference sequence). The V end lost 5 bases, the J end lost 4 bases, and 17 bases lay between the germline ends. The CDR3 loop is CAWYSYRVGTEAFF. The CDR3, as DNA: TGTGCCTGGTATTCTTACAGGGTAGGCACTGAAGCTTTCTTT.

With respect to this clone: The identical CDR3 is also encoded by other nucleotide sequences in the sample. The genes are TRBV5-1 and TRBJ1-1, with TRBD1 as a possible D gene (5 bases). Germline-derived CDR1 and CDR2 are SGHRS and YFSETQ. The CDR3 length is 14 residues. V lost 0 bases and J 0 bases, leaving 6 bases between the germline ends. CDR3 protein: CASSLGGMNTEAFF. The CDR3 bases are TGCGCCAGCAGCTTGGGGGGCATGAACACTGAAGCTTTCTTT.

The chain carries TRBV7-9 and TRBJ2-5; D is tentatively TRBD1 or TRBD2 (5 bases each). V dropped 5 bases and J dropped 7 bases, with 5 bases sitting between them. Germline CDR1 is SEHNR and CDR2 is FQNEAQ (reference sequence). The CDR3 length is 10 residues. The DNA for the CDR3 is TGTGCCAGCAGCGGGGGGACCCAGTACTTC. Its translation is CASSGGTQYF.

The chain recombines TRBV10-3 with TRBJ1-1, with D uncertain. This CDR3 region has 14 residues. CDR1 ENHRY and CDR2 SYGVKD come from the germline V gene. The V and J ends lost 2 bases and 1 base respectively, with 8 bases between them. The CDR3 bases are TGTGCCATCAGTGAGAATTTACGGAACACTGAAGCTTTCTTT. Residues: CAISENLRNTEAFF.

A single count supports this clone. This chain links TRBV10-3 with TRBJ1-5; D is perhaps TRBD1 (5 bases). This CDR3 is 16 amino acids long. CDR1 is ENHRY and CDR2 is SYGVKD in the germline V gene. The V end was cut by 3 bases, the J end by 2 bases, with 14 bases between. The CDR3 DNA follows: TGTGCCATCAGTGATTTTTGGGGCCATGGCAATCAGCCCCAGCATTTT. Protein: CAISDFWGHGNQPQHF.

The gene calls are TRBV7-8 and TRBJ2-3; 10 bases map to TRBD2. With 6 bases clipped from V and 4 bases from J, the junction kept 13 bases outside the gene matches. CDR3 length: 17 amino acids. Germline V gives CDR1 SGHVS, CDR2 FQNEAQ. In DNA, the CDR3 is TGTGCCAGCAGAAGTTTAAAGCGGGAGGGCCGATCAGATACGCAGTATTTT. Its protein product is CASRSLKREGRSDTQYF.

This sequence joins TRBV20-1 and TRBJ1-2; D uncertain. This CDR3 has 11 amino acids. With 3 bases removed from V and 7 bases from J, the gap between germline ends came to 9 bases. Germline-derived CDR1 and CDR2 are DFQATT and SNEGSKA (reference sequence). CDR3 loop: CSASRPPGYTF. The CDR3 region has the DNA TGCAGTGCTAGCAGACCCCCTGGCTACACCTTC.

This clone appeared once. This sequence joins TRBV7-9 and TRBJ1-2; D not resolved. V was clipped by 5 bases and J by 4 bases, with 11 bases between them. CDR3 length equals 13 residues. The germline V gene encodes CDR1 SEHNR and CDR2 FQNEAQ (reference sequence). The CDR3 DNA reads TGTGCCAGCAGCGCAGACTTGGGCTATGGCTACACCTTC. It translates to CASSADLGYGYTF.

The V call is TRBV6-5, the J call TRBJ2-3; D might be TRBD1 (6 bases). V was trimmed by 8 bases and J by 1 base, leaving 13 bases between them. The CDR3 loop spans 14 amino acids. From germline, CDR1 is MNHEY and CDR2 SVGAGI. CDR3 sequence: CASGPRQGTDTQYF. CDR3 sequence (DNA): TGTGCCAGCGGGCCCCGACAGGGCACAGATACGCAGTATTTT.

V usage is TRBV27 and J usage is TRBJ2-3, with 7 bases that match TRBD1. CDR3 size: 14 residues. The V segment lost 9 bases and the J segment 5 bases; nucleotides outside the gene matches: 11. Germline V gene lookup returns CDR1 MNHEY and CDR2 SMNVEV (reference sequence). CDR3: CASRRTGIVDTQYF. DNA of the CDR3: TGTGCCAGTCGGAGGACAGGCATAGTAGATACGCAGTATTTT.

The CDR3 protein is CASSLIRGLMNEQFF. The CDR3 coding sequence is TGTGCCAGCAGTTTAATACGCGGTCTAATGAATGAGCAGTTCTTC. The gene calls are TRBV14 and TRBJ2-1; D not resolved. The ends were cut back, 6 bases at V and 7 bases at J, with 19 bases in the middle. CDR3 length equals 15 residues. CDR1 is SGHDN, CDR2 FVKESK, per germline.

This chain links TRBV5-1 with TRBJ2-7, with a weak D call TRBD1 (5 bases). Trimming cost V 0 bases and J 4 bases, with 17 bases left between them. In germline, CDR1 is SGHRS, CDR2 YFSETQ. CDR3 size: 16 residues. The chain's CDR3 is CASSLAWAGKTYEQYF. DNA for the CDR3: TGCGCCAGCAGCTTGGCCTGGGCAGGGAAGACGTACGAGCAGTACTTC.

CDR3 DNA sequence: TGTGCCAGCAGCCCTTTTCAGGGGCGGGAGCAGTTCTTC. Its protein product is CASSPFQGREQFF. The chain links TRBV11-2 to TRBJ2-1, with D possibly being TRBD1 (6 bases). CDR1 and CDR2 (germline): SGHAT, FQNNGV. Trimming left V 5 bases short and J 10 bases short, with 15 bases between. This CDR3 has 13 amino acids.

This clone has just a few counts. This sequence joins TRBV7-9 and TRBJ2-2; unclear D gene. This CDR3 has 14 amino acids. Germline V gives CDR1 SEHNR, CDR2 FQNEAQ (reference sequence). V was clipped by 1 base and J by 7 bases, with 10 bases between them. CDR3 DNA: TGTGCCAGCAGCTTAGTGGCAGTCCACGGGGAGCTGTTTTTT. The encoded protein is CASSLVAVHGELFF.